This passage covers 2 T cell receptor beta chains from one sample sequenced in a study of OX40 agonist ivuxolimab in advanced cancers. Repertoires were generated with immunoSEQ multiplex PCR, while TCRdb's copy carries only in-frame clones and drops some. The sample gives tens of thousands of clones, roughly 88% of which show up once; over 2% is in the top ten. This specimen consisted of CD4+ or CD8+ T cells sorted from blood, obtained in a trial of the OX40 agonist ivuxolimab. The receptors originated from an adult with an advanced solid tumor such as melanoma, head and neck, liver or kidney cancer.

The V and J genes are TRBV28 and TRBJ1-2; 10 positions agree with TRBD1. Looked up from germline, CDR1 is MDHEN and CDR2 is SYDVKM. The CDR3 runs 12 residues. V dropped 5 bases and J dropped 7; count of bases not matched to a gene: 1. CDR3 protein: CASSRDRGGYTF. In DNA form, the CDR3 reads TGTGCCAGCAGTAGGGACAGGGGTGGCTACACCTTC.

The chain links TRBV6-6 to TRBJ1-5; D is unclear. Trimming took off 5 bases at V and 7 bases at J, with 15 bases between the two ends. CDR1 and CDR2 from the germline V gene are MNHNY and SVGAGI (reference sequence). CDR3 size: 14 residues. The CDR3 nucleotides are TGTGCCAGCAGTCCAGGACGGCCCCCACAGCCCCAGCATTTT. Its protein product is CASSPGRPPQPQHF.